The 4 T cell receptor beta chains listed next were all sequenced from one sample in a study of Graves' ophthalmopathy and Graves' hyperthyroidism. The authors amplified TCR beta CDR3 regions from RNA transcripts. Amplification began with first-round RT-PCR using HTBI primers, then second-round multiplex PCR was performed. TCRdb reprocessed the multiplex PCR reads with MiXCR, giving one entry per CDR3 protein. This table holds about 400,000 distinct CDR3 sequences, about 16% found once. The specimen was peripheral blood. Every receptor here comes from a woman between 18 and 29 years old with Graves' ophthalmopathy.

There are many counts of this clonotype. The chain carries TRBV6-5 and TRBJ2-7; 8 nucleotides agree with TRBD2. Looked up from germline, CDR1 is MNHEY and CDR2 is SVGAGI. CDR3 length equals 17 residues. The J segment lost 1 base and the V segment lost 2 bases, leaving 10 bases of the junction unmatched. The chain's CDR3 is CASSYGPAGEASYEQYF. CDR3 DNA: TGTGCCAGCAGTTACGGACCAGCGGGAGAGGCGTCCTACGAGCAGTACTTC.

This CDR3 reads CASRRMVGARNTEAFF. In nucleotides, the CDR3 is TGTGCCAGCAGAAGGATGGTGGGGGCCAGGAACACTGAAGCTTTCTTT. The chain carries TRBV6-1 and TRBJ1-1, with TRBD1 as a possible D gene (6 bases). V gave up 6 bases and J gave up 1 base, with 18 bases separating them. The CDR3 is 16 residues long. Germline V gene sequence: CDR1 MNHNS, CDR2 SASEGT.

This clonotype turned up a few times. A much more abundant neighbour one base away suggests this may be a read error. Because the CDR3 is missing its conserved closing phenylalanine or tryptophan, this is likely a read error. The genes are TRBV9 and TRBJ1-6; TRBD1 aligns across 9 bases. CDR3 length: 16 residues. Germline V CDR1 and CDR2: SGDLS, YYNGEE. The V gene end was trimmed by 4 bases and the J gene end by 10 bases; junction bases not matched to a gene: 12. The chain's CDR3 is CASSPTGGQGGSPLHS. In DNA form, the CDR3 reads TGTGCCAGCAGCCCGACCGGGGGACAGGGTGGCTCACCCCTCCACTCT.

This clonotype showed up many times. This sequence joins TRBV18 and TRBJ1-1; TRBD1 is a possible D gene (6 bases). Germline CDR1 reads KGHSH; CDR2 reads LQKENI. The CDR3 is 17 residues long. Trimming removed 1 base from V and 1 base from J, with 16 bases in between. CDR3 DNA: TGTGCCAGCTCACCACTCCTGACAGGCCGGGAGAACACTGAAGCTTTCTTT. It translates to CASSPLLTGRENTEAFF.